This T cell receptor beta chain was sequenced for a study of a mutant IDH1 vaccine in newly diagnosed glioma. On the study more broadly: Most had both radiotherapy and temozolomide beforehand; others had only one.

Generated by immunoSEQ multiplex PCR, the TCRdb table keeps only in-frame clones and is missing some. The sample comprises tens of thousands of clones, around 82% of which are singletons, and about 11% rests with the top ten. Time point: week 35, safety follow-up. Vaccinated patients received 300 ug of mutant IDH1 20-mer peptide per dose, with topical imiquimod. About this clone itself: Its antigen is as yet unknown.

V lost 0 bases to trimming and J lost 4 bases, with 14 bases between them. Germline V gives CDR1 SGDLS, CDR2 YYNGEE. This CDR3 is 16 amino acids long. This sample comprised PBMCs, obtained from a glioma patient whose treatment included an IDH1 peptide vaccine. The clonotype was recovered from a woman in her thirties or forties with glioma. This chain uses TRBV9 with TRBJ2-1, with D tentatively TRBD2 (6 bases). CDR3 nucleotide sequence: TGTGCCAGCAGCGTAGGTAGCGGAGCGAAGTACAATGAGCAGTTCTTC. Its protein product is CASSVGSGAKYNEQFF.